The rows below give T cell receptor beta chains drawn from one sample of a study of PD-1 blockade in mismatch repair-deficient tumors. The table came from immunoSEQ multiplex PCR; TCRdb's copy has only in-frame clones and leaves some out. The table shows 40,000 to 60,000 clones, with around 80% occurring only once. Material: peripheral blood, obtained 4 weeks after starting pembrolizumab. The receptors stem from an adult with mismatch repair-deficient cancer. CDR3s leave out the opening cysteine and the closing phenylalanine or tryptophan. Fields, in order: J gene, V gene, CDR3 length, CDR3 protein.

TRBJ1-4	TRBV14	12	ASSRLGDKEKLF
TRBJ1-1	TRBV13	17	ASSLVGWDRGYRDTEAF
TRBJ2-5	TRBV30	11	AWSGGPQETQY
TRBJ2-6	TRBV5-1	13	ASSLDGSGANVLT
TRBJ1-4	TRBV19	13	ASSIGGGTNEKLF
TRBJ2-7	TRBV7-8	13	ASSLGQGAFGEQY
TRBJ2-7	TRBV6-1	13	ASSEGQGGRYEQY
TRBJ2-3	TRBV29-1	10	SVEARGDTQY
TRBJ1-3	TRBV11-2	13	ASSSDSNAGNTIY
TRBJ1-1	TRBV6-5	12	ASMRGNENTEAF
TRBJ2-7	TRBV7-8	11	ASSSSRGGEQY
TRBJ1-1	TRBV19	12	ASHSQGMNTEAF
TRBJ2-3	TRBV15	13	ATSSRGYPTDTQY
TRBJ2-1	TRBV6-4	13	ASSASADSYNEQF
TRBJ2-3	TRBV25-1	14	ASSERLAGAQDTQY
TRBJ2-1	TRBV19	14	ASNRVAPSSYNEQF
TRBJ2-3	TRBV29-1	12	SGKREGRSDTQY
TRBJ2-1	TRBV11-2	12	ASAGGRRNNEQF
TRBJ2-3	TRBV5-5	14	ASSSRSGSTADTQY
TRBJ1-3	TRBV9	9	ASKAGNTIY